The next 8 T cell receptor beta chains were all read from a single sample in a study of type 1 regulatory T cells. For these receptors, no antigen is known. TCRdb reprocessed the reads with MiXCR, giving one entry per CDR3 protein. Among approximately 25,000 distinct CDR3 sequences listed, approximately 51% were seen once. The sequenced sample was cultured T cells, either the whole culture or a sorted T cell fraction (not recorded which). These receptors originate from a human donor in good health.

The sample holds many counts of this clonotype. V usage is TRBV7-9 and J usage is TRBJ2-1; D is tentatively TRBD1 or TRBD2 (5 bases each). The CDR3 spans 12 residues. Trimming removed 1 base at V and 12 bases at J, with 10 bases between. Looked up from germline, CDR1 is SEHNR and CDR2 is FQNEAQ (reference sequence). CDR3 in DNA: TGTGCCAGCAGCTTAGTCGGGACGAGGCAGTTCTTC. Amino acid sequence: CASSLVGTRQFF. Based on the CDR3 plus reference TRBV7-9 and TRBJ2-1, the full variable domain is DTGVSQNPRHKITKRGQNVTFRCDPISEHNRLYWYRQTLGQGPEFLTYFQNEAQLEKSRLLSDRFSAERPKGSFSTLEIQRTEQGDSAMYLCASSLVGTRQFFGPGTRLTVL.

The chain employs TRBV15 and TRBJ2-5, with a tentative D call TRBD1 (5 bases). Trimming left V 5 bases short and J 5 bases short, with 15 bases between. The CDR3 consists of 14 residues. The germline gives CDR1 LNHNV, CDR2 YYDKDF (reference sequence). The CDR3 DNA reads TGTGCCACCAGCGGAGCACAGGCCGCGGAGACCCAGTACTTC. It specifies CATSGAQAAETQYF.

This clonotype was detected many times. The chain joins TRBV19 to TRBJ1-2; 7 bases line up with TRBD1. The CDR3 length is 14 residues. The J segment lost 4 bases and the V segment lost 5 bases, leaving 7 bases of the junction unmatched. Germline V gene lookup returns CDR1 LNHDA and CDR2 SQIVND (reference sequence). The CDR3: CASSGRQGSYGYTF. The DNA of the CDR3 is TGTGCCAGTAGTGGAAGACAGGGTAGCTATGGCTACACCTTC.

V and J are TRBV7-6 and TRBJ1-1; the D is unclear. This CDR3 is built from 15 residues. Trimming took off 2 bases at V and 1 base at J, with 11 bases between the two ends. The germline V gene has CDR1 SGHVS and CDR2 FNYEAQ. The DNA for the CDR3 is TGTGCCAGCAGCTTACAGGCGCTCGAGAACACTGAAGCTTTCTTT. Amino acids: CASSLQALENTEAFF.

The chain recombines TRBV6-5 with TRBJ1-1, with TRBD1 matching 7 bases. The V gene's germline CDR1 is MNHEY and CDR2 SVGAGI. CDR3 size: 14 residues. Unmatched junction bases numbered 10, after V lost 5 bases and J lost 7 bases. CDR3 bases: TGTGCCAGCAGTCCTTATACCGGGACAGATGAAGCTTTCTTT. Translating it yields CASSPYTGTDEAFF.

This clonotype occurred many times. V usage is TRBV18 and J usage is TRBJ1-3; maybe TRBD1 (6 bases). Germline CDR1 and CDR2: KGHSH and LQKENI. The CDR3 loop spans 15 amino acids. V lost 1 base and J lost 7, with 14 bases in between. The CDR3 sequence is CASSPLQGSQNTIYF. The CDR3 DNA follows: TGTGCCAGCTCACCACTCCAGGGGTCTCAGAACACCATATATTTT.

This chain connects TRBV28 to TRBJ1-2; D gene unclear. Germline V gives CDR1 MDHEN, CDR2 SYDVKM. Deletions cut 5 bases from V and 9 bases from J, with 16 bases between. The CDR3 extends over 13 amino acids. CDR3 bases: TGTGCCAGCAGTGTCGCGGGAACCCCAAGCTACACCTTC. The encoded protein is CASSVAGTPSYTF.

This clonotype came up a few times. J is TRBJ2-7 and V is TRBV7-2; possibly TRBD1 for D (5 bases). The CDR3 is made up of 15 amino acids. Looked up from germline, CDR1 is SGHTA and CDR2 is FQGNSA. The V end lost 1 base, the J end lost 1 base, and 11 bases lay between the germline ends. CDR3 sequence: CASSLVGAGSYEQYF. In DNA, the CDR3 is TGTGCCAGCAGCTTAGTGGGTGCAGGGTCCTACGAGCAGTACTTC.